This entry features one T cell receptor (beta chain) sequence. The antigen is unknown. Clones were read by immunoSEQ multiplex PCR, and TCRdb kept only the in-frame ones, dropping some. The sample yields about 1.5 million clones, around 98% seen once. The CD4+ fraction was divided into a CD45RA+ naive subset and a CD45RA-negative memory subset. This entry belongs to a study of shared clonotypes between healthy human individuals. About the research overall: Samples came from a couple of female and a few male donors aged 18 to 49. Overall study results and limits: Rarefaction showed that sequencing of sorted subsets was incomplete (despite large depth).

Per germline, CDR1 MGHRA and CDR2 YSYEKL. The CDR3 has 18 residues. The junction had 14 bases not matched to a gene; V was cut back by 3 bases and J by 4 bases. The sequencing sample was made of naive CD4+ T cells sorted from blood. Specified subset: CD45RA+ positively selected. The clonotype was recovered from a man aged 25 to 40 in good health. The V gene is TRBV4-1, the J gene TRBJ2-5; 10 bases align to TRBD2. DNA of the CDR3: TGCGCCAGCAGCCAGGCACCAAAAAGCGGGAGGGCCTCAGAGACCCAGTACTTC. Translation: CASSQAPKSGRASETQYF.